Listed here are 15 T cell receptor beta chains from one sample, sequenced in a study of shared clonotypes between healthy human individuals. Produced via immunoSEQ multiplex PCR; TCRdb's table is partial and in-frame only. In the table there are hundreds of thousands of clones, about 80% of which are singletons. The source material was memory CD4+ T cells sorted from blood. Specified subset: CD45RA-negative fraction. These receptors were taken from a woman aged 30 to 39 in good health.

J is TRBJ2-6 and V is TRBV18; D unresolved. Trimming stripped 3 bases from V and 0 bases from J, with 12 bases between. From germline, CDR1 is KGHSH and CDR2 LQKENI. The CDR3 extends over 17 amino acids. CDR3 nucleotide sequence: TGTGCCAGCTCACCCCCGTTGGCGTCCTCTGGGGCCAACGTCCTGACTTTC. Protein product: CASSPPLASSGANVLTF.

As to this clone: The same CDR3 arises from other DNA sequences in this sample as well. The V call is TRBV5-1, the J call TRBJ2-1; TRBD1 matches at 9 bases. CDR1 is SGHRS, CDR2 YFSETQ, per germline. With 4 bases clipped from V and 5 bases from J, the junction kept 7 bases outside the gene matches. The CDR3 contains 15 residues. The CDR3 loop is CASSPGDRDNNEQFF. The CDR3 nucleotides are TGCGCCAGCAGCCCGGGGGACAGGGACAACAATGAGCAGTTCTTC.

V usage is TRBV19 and J usage is TRBJ2-3, with a possible D match to TRBD1 (5 bases). The germline V gene has CDR1 LNHDA and CDR2 SQIVND (reference sequence). Trimming left V 1 base short and J 2 bases short, with 10 bases between. The CDR3 length is 15 residues. The CDR3 nucleotides read TGTGCCAGTAGTATAGGATCGACAGCCACAGATACGCAGTATTTT. Amino acids: CASSIGSTATDTQYF.

V usage is TRBV5-1 and J usage is TRBJ2-3, with 7 bases identical to TRBD1. Trimming removed 6 bases from V and 1 base from J; junction bases left unmatched: 5. The V gene's germline CDR1 is SGHRS and CDR2 YFSETQ. The CDR3 loop spans 14 amino acids. The CDR3 spells CASNTGTGTDTQYF. In DNA form, the CDR3 reads TGCGCCAGCAACACCGGGACAGGCACAGATACGCAGTATTTT. The entire variable domain, with the rest obtained from reference TRBV5-1 and TRBJ2-3, is as follows: KAGVTQTPRYLIKTRGQQVTLSCSPISGHRSVSWYQQTPGQGLQFLFEYFSETQRNKGNFPGRFSGRQFSNSRSEMNVSTLELGDSALYLCASNTGTGTDTQYFGPGTRLTVL.

This clone appeared once. This chain joins TRBV27 and TRBJ2-7; 10 bases match TRBD2. This CDR3 has 14 residues. J was trimmed by 4 bases and V by 4 bases; bases with no gene match: 4. Per germline, CDR1 MNHEY and CDR2 SMNVEV (reference sequence). The CDR3 sequence is CASSSLAGEYEQYF. CDR3 bases: TGTGCCAGCAGTTCCCTAGCGGGAGAGTACGAGCAGTACTTC.

The genes are TRBV10-1 and TRBJ2-5; 11 nucleotides match TRBD2. The DNA end favors TRBJ2-7, so the J call may be wrong. The CDR3 spans 15 residues. Germline CDR1 and CDR2: WNHNN and SYGVQD (reference sequence). The CDR3 spells CASQAGTSGTYEQYF. CDR3 bases: TGCGCCAGCCAAGCCGGGACTAGCGGCACCTACGAGCAGTACTTC.

The CDR3 reads CASSIRGLAGGTGELFF. The CDR3 DNA reads as TGTGCCAGCAGCATACGTGGACTAGCGGGAGGTACCGGGGAGCTGTTTTTT. The chain has TRBV7-9 and TRBJ2-2; TRBD2 matches at 14 bases. This CDR3 is built from 17 residues. J lost 5 bases, V lost 5 bases, and 7 bases had no gene match. From germline, CDR1 is SEHNR and CDR2 FQNEAQ (reference sequence).

V is TRBV27 and J is TRBJ1-5, with D unclear. This CDR3 is built from 14 residues. Germline CDR1 reads MNHEY; CDR2 reads SMNVEV (reference sequence). V dropped 6 bases and J dropped 0 bases, with 9 bases sitting between them. The CDR3 spells CASSPRYSNQPQHF. CDR3 in DNA: TGTGCCAGCAGCCCACGATATAGCAATCAGCCCCAGCATTTT.

The V call is TRBV28, the J call TRBJ2-7; no clear D. CDR3 length equals 14 residues. Germline CDR1 reads MDHEN; CDR2 reads SYDVKM. Trimming stripped 6 bases from V and 4 bases from J, with 16 bases between. The CDR3 coding sequence is TGTGCCAGCAGCCAGGTTTGGCTAAATTACGAGCAGTACTTC. Translating it yields CASSQVWLNYEQYF.

J is TRBJ1-4 and V is TRBV28; a possible D gene is TRBD1 (6 bases). Germline assignment: CDR1 MDHEN and CDR2 SYDVKM. The CDR3 sequence is 12 residues long. V dropped 4 bases and J dropped 8 bases, with 8 bases sitting between them. The CDR3 spells CASSYREEKLFF. The DNA for the CDR3 is TGTGCCAGCAGTTACAGGGAGGAAAAACTGTTTTTT.

The chain uses TRBV27 and TRBJ2-5; D ambiguous. CDR3 length: 15 amino acids. V was shortened by 8 bases and J by 3 bases, with 19 bases between the two germline ends. Germline V gene data show CDR1 as MNHEY and CDR2 as SMNVEV (reference sequence). CDR3 region: CASRGRSTPKETQYF. The CDR3 bases are TGTGCCAGCCGCGGACGGAGTACCCCCAAAGAGACCCAGTACTTC.

The chain combines TRBV5-1 with TRBJ2-5; 7 bases agree with TRBD1. From germline, CDR1 is SGHRS and CDR2 YFSETQ. After removal of 1 base from V and 3 bases from J, the junction contained 3 bases not matched to a gene. The CDR3 totals 14 residues. The CDR3 loop reads CASSLPGQKETQYF. The CDR3 DNA reads TGCGCCAGCAGCTTGCCGGGACAGAAAGAGACCCAGTACTTC.

The chain employs TRBV29-1 and TRBJ2-5, with 10 positions matching TRBD1. CDR1 is SQVTM and CDR2 is ANQGSEA in the germline V gene. The J segment lost 5 bases and the V segment lost 6 bases, leaving 9 bases of the junction unmatched. The CDR3 spans 14 residues. The CDR3 DNA is TGCAGCGTACCGGGACAGGGGTTTGCGGAGACCCAGTACTTC. Protein sequence: CSVPGQGFAETQYF.

The V call is TRBV7-2, the J call TRBJ2-7; D is undetermined. With 5 bases removed from V and 3 bases from J, the gap between germline ends came to 17 bases. The CDR3 contains 15 residues. The V gene's germline CDR1 is SGHTA and CDR2 FQGNSA. DNA for the CDR3: TGTGCCAGCAGCCCCTCCGCCCTTCGGAACTACGAGCAGTACTTC. Encoded protein: CASSPSALRNYEQYF.

This chain links TRBV10-1 with TRBJ2-4, with 8 bases matching TRBD2. CDR1 and CDR2 from the germline V gene are WNHNN and SYGVQD (reference sequence). V lost 3 bases to trimming and J lost 4 bases; unmatched junction nucleotides: 8. The CDR3 is 16 amino acids. The CDR3 spells CASSDTQTSGKNIQYF. The CDR3 DNA is TGCGCCAGCAGTGACACACAAACTAGCGGTAAAAACATTCAGTACTTC.